This TCR beta chain was captured by sequencing in a study of T cells after yellow fever vaccination. Study-wide context: Fractions of low cell number were prepared using SMART-Seq v4 Ultra Low Input.

As TCR cDNA was made by 5'RACE template switching, a universal primer site and UMIs were added. TCRdb re-analysed the 5' RACE reads in MiXCR, keeping a single row per CDR3 protein. The table records around 610,000 distinct CDR3 sequences, less than 15% of them present only once. This CDR3 contains 13 residues. CDR1 is MGHRA, CDR2 YSYEKL, per germline. Trimming pared 3 bases from V and 3 bases from J, leaving 9 bases between. General study results and limits: Sorted repertoires could include abundant contaminating clonotypes from bulk cells.

As regards this clonotype: The antigen is undetermined.

The chain has TRBV4-1 and TRBJ2-7; D not certain. This receptor was obtained from a man younger than 40 who received the YFV17D yellow fever vaccine. The sequencing here drew on PBMCs, taken on the day of the yellow fever booster vaccination. CDR3 in amino acids: CASSQVQYYEQYF. CDR3 DNA sequence: TGCGCCAGCAGCCAGGTACAGTACTACGAGCAGTACTTC.